Listed below are T cell receptor beta chains from one sample, sequenced in a study of naive and memory T cell subsets. TCRdb itself ran the UMI-ligation and nested PCR reads through MiXCR, one entry per CDR3 protein. Of 95,000 to 150,000 distinct CDR3 sequences listed, roughly 36% were seen once; the top ten hold more than 0.8%. Specimen: central memory CD4+ T cells from blood. These receptors all stem from a human donor in good health. Each CDR3 is given with its conserved first and last residue. The D gene is left open where the match is weak. For some rows the clone size is stated as once, few or many, or as a class when expanded; others skip it.

NA	NA	TRBJ2-2	TRBV28	CASNGGHGGELFF	TGTGCCAGCAACGGGGGGCATGGCGGGGAGCTGTTTTTT
NA	NA	TRBJ2-2	TRBV4-1	CASSPQDLLATGELFF	TGCGCCAGCAGCCCCCAGGACTTACTAGCTACCGGGGAGCTGTTTTTT
NA	TRBD2	TRBJ2-1	TRBV4-3	CASSNSGKSVNEQFF	TGCGCCAGCAGCAATAGCGGGAAATCGGTGAATGAGCAGTTCTTC
NA	NA	TRBJ2-1	TRBV4-2	CASSEVGTEGIEQFF	TGTGCCAGCAGCGAAGTTGGTACAGAGGGGATTGAGCAGTTCTTC
NA	NA	TRBJ2-1	TRBV6-5	CASSYSRLAYNEQFF	TGTGCCAGCAGTTATTCGAGGTTAGCCTACAATGAGCAGTTCTTC
many	NA	TRBJ2-1	TRBV29-1	CSVEATSGGEQFF	TGCAGCGTTGAGGCCACGTCGGGTGGTGAGCAGTTCTTC
NA	TRBD1	TRBJ1-1	TRBV28	CASSLGQVLTEAFF	TGTGCCAGCAGTTTGGGACAGGTCTTGACTGAAGCTTTCTTT
NA	NA	TRBJ1-2	TRBV20-1	CSAFENWWGGYTF	TGCAGTGCTTTCGAAAACTGGTGGGGTGGCTACACCTTC
NA	NA	TRBJ1-1	TRBV10-2	CASSGSSYREAEAFF	TGCGCCAGCAGCGGTTCCAGCTACAGGGAAGCTGAAGCTTTCTTT
few	TRBD2	TRBJ2-7	TRBV9	CASSVEGTSQDVGTYEQYF	TGTGCCAGCAGCGTAGAAGGGACTAGCCAAGATGTGGGGACCTACGAGCAGTACTTC
once	NA	TRBJ1-3	TRBV9	CASSPRRGSGNTIYF	TGTGCCAGCAGCCCAAGGAGGGGCTCTGGAAACACCATATATTTT
NA	TRBD2	TRBJ2-1	TRBV29-1	CSVDKREGGQFF	TGCAGCGTTGATAAGCGGGAGGGGGGGCAGTTCTTC
many	TRBD2	TRBJ2-1	TRBV20-1	CSARATSGPYNEQFF	TGCAGTGCTAGAGCTACTAGCGGGCCCTACAATGAGCAGTTCTTC
many	TRBD2	TRBJ2-3	TRBV29-1	CSVDSGRSDTQYF	TGCAGCGTTGATAGCGGGAGGTCGGATACGCAGTATTTT
few	NA	TRBJ2-2	TRBV7-9	CASSLVGTSTGELFF	TGTGCCAGCAGCTTAGTTGGGACCTCGACCGGGGAGCTGTTTTTT
many	TRBD2	TRBJ2-1	TRBV29-1	CSGQRAGGENEQFF	TGCAGCGGGCAGAGGGCGGGAGGGGAAAATGAGCAGTTCTTC
NA	TRBD2	TRBJ2-1	TRBV7-2	CASRPPSGVYNEQFF	TGTGCCAGCAGGCCTCCTAGCGGGGTGTACAATGAGCAGTTCTTC
once	NA	TRBJ1-6	TRBV6-5	CASSYFRTIGDWGNSPLHF	TGTGCCAGCAGTTACTTCCGCACAATCGGTGACTGGGGAAATTCACCCCTCCACTTT
medium-sized	TRBD2	TRBJ2-7	TRBV20-1	CSARDVLAGEYEQYF	TGCAGTGCTAGAGATGTTCTAGCGGGAGAGTACGAGCAGTACTTC
NA	TRBD1	TRBJ1-4	TRBV14	CASSQVGTAAQKLFF	TGTGCCAGCAGCCAAGTAGGGACAGCCGCTCAAAAACTGTTTTTT
few	TRBD2	TRBJ2-1	TRBV12-3/TRBV12-4	CASSASISLAGRYNEQFF	TGTGCCAGCAGTGCCTCTATATCACTAGCGGGGAGGTACAATGAGCAGTTCTTC
few	NA	TRBJ2-2	TRBV3-1	CASRRTVTSITGELFF	TGTGCCAGCAGGAGGACGGTGACTAGTATCACCGGGGAGCTGTTTTTT
few	NA	TRBJ2-1	TRBV12-3/TRBV12-4	CASSPTGHEQFF	TGTGCCAGCAGTCCGACAGGCCATGAGCAGTTCTTC
few	TRBD1	TRBJ1-1	TRBV4-3	CASSQDRGREAFF	TGCGCCAGCAGCCAGGACAGGGGGCGCGAAGCTTTCTTT
NA	TRBD2	TRBJ2-5	TRBV14	CASSHMTSGGETQYF	TGTGCCAGCAGCCATATGACTAGCGGAGGGGAGACCCAGTACTTC
NA	TRBD2	TRBJ2-3	TRBV7-2	CASRRTSGSRVTDTQYF	TGTGCCAGCAGACGGACTAGCGGGAGTAGGGTTACAGATACGCAGTATTTT
once	TRBD1	TRBJ2-1	TRBV28	CASRKTIRGNEQFF	TGTGCCAGCAGGAAGACTATCAGGGGGAATGAGCAGTTCTTC
NA	NA	TRBJ1-5	TRBV15	CATSRDNPDNQPQHF	TGTGCCACCAGCAGAGATAACCCAGACAATCAGCCCCAGCATTTT
few	NA	TRBJ1-5	TRBV7-2	CASSLWDTGNQPQHF	TGTGCCAGCAGCTTATGGGACACGGGGAATCAGCCCCAGCATTTT
NA	TRBD2	TRBJ2-1	TRBV20-1	CSARLAGTSVYNEQFF	TGCAGTGCTAGACTCGCCGGGACTAGCGTTTACAATGAGCAGTTCTTC
NA	NA	TRBJ1-2	TRBV18	CASSPSLGSGYGYTF	TGTGCCAGCTCACCGAGTCTGGGGTCTGGCTATGGCTACACCTTC
NA	TRBD2	TRBJ2-2	TRBV6-5	CASSSLAGVSGVGELFF	TGTGCCAGCAGTTCCCTAGCGGGAGTGTCCGGCGTCGGGGAGCTGTTTTTT
few	NA	TRBJ2-1	TRBV20-1	CSALPGDSYNEQFF	TGCAGTGCCCTCCCCGGGGACTCCTACAATGAGCAGTTCTTC
NA	NA	TRBJ1-2	TRBV15	CATSIQDRSWYGYTF	TGTGCCACCAGCATCCAAGACAGGTCGTGGTATGGCTACACCTTC